This TCR beta chain was captured by sequencing in a study of blood T cell repertoires in COVID-19. At the level of the study: Sites in the United States, Italy and Spain provided acute and convalescent COVID-19 samples. T cells, B-cell-depleted T cells, or PBMCs provided the cDNA or gDNA that served as material.

TCRdb keeps only in-frame clones here, not all; method: immunoSEQ multiplex PCR. The sample consists of roughly 160,000 clones, 79% of them appearing once. J gave up 4 bases and V 5 bases, and 5 bases lay outside the gene matches. Germline V gene lookup returns CDR1 ENHRY and CDR2 SYGVKD. CDR3 length: 16 amino acids. This clone was seen just once. While infection was still active, Seattle patients were enrolled and then followed longitudinally. V gene TRBV10-3 combines with J gene TRBJ2-3, with 14 positions matching TRBD2. The receptor was derived from a woman aged 55-75 years with COVID-19, enrolled during active disease. The sequenced sample consisted of peripheral blood. CDR3: CAISRGLAGVPDTQYF. In nucleotides, the CDR3 is TGTGCCATCAGTAGGGGACTAGCGGGAGTCCCAGATACGCAGTATTTT.